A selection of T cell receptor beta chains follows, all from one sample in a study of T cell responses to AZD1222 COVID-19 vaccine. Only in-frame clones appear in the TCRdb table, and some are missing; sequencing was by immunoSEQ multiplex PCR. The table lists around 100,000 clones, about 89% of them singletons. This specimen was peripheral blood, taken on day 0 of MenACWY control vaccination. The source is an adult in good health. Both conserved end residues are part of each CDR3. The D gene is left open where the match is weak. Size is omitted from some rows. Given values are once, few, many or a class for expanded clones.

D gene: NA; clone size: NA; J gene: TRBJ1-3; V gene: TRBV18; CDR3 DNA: TGTGCCAGCTCACCACCGCCAGGGCGCCCTGGAAACACCATATATTTT; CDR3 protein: CASSPPPGRPGNTIYF
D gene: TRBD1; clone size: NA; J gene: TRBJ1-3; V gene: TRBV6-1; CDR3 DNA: TGTGCCAGCAGTGAAGGGACAGGGCTTTATCTCTCTGGAAACACCATATATTTT; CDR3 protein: CASSEGTGLYLSGNTIYF
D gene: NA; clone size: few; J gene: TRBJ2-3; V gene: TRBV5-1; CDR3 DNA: TGCGCCAGCAGCTTTCTCTCCCGGGGAGTAACAGATACGCAGTATTTT; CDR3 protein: CASSFLSRGVTDTQYF
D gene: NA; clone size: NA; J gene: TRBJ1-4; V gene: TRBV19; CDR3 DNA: TGTGCCAGTAGTACAGGGATATCTAATGAAAAACTGTTTTTT; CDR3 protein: CASSTGISNEKLFF
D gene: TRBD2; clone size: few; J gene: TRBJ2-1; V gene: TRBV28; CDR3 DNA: TGTGCCAGCAGTGCCCGCGGACGGGAGGGGTACAATGAGCAGTTCTTC; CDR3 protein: CASSARGREGYNEQFF
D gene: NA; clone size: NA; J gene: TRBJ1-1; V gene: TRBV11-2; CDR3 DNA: TGTGCCAGCAGCCGCCAAGGGCTGAACACTGAAGCTTTCTTT; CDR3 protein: CASSRQGLNTEAFF
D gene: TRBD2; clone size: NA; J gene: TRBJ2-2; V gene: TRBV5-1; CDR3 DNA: TGCGCCAGCAGCTCCGCAGCGGGGGCTCTGAACACCGGGGAGCTGTTTTTT; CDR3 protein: CASSSAAGALNTGELFF
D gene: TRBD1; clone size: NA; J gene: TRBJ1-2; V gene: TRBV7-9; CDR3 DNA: TGTGCCAGCAGCCTACAGGGGGCCAACTATGGCTACACCTTC; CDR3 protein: CASSLQGANYGYTF
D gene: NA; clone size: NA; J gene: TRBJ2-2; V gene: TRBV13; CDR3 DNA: TGTGCCAGCAGCTTAGGGGGGAGCACCGGGGAGCTGTTTTTT; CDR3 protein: CASSLGGSTGELFF
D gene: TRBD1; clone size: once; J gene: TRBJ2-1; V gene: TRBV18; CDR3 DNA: TGTGCCAGCTCACCTGGGACAGACCTTAACAATGAGCAGTTCTTC; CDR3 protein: CASSPGTDLNNEQFF
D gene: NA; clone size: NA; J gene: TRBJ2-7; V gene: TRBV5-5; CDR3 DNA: TGTGCCAGCAGCTTTACAGGGGAGGCCTACGAGCAGTACTTC; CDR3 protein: CASSFTGEAYEQYF
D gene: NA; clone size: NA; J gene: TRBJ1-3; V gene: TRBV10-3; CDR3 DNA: TGTGCCATCACCCGGGACTCCGGCTCTGGAAACACCATATATTTT; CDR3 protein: CAITRDSGSGNTIYF
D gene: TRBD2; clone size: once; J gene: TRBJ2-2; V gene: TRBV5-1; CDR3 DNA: TGCGCCAGCAGCCCCAGTAGCGGGGGGAACACCGGGGAGCTGTTTTTT; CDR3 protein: CASSPSSGGNTGELFF
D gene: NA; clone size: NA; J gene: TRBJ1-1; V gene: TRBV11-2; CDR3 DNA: TGTGCCAGCAGCTTAGATGTGGGCACTGAAGCTTTCTTT; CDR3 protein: CASSLDVGTEAFF
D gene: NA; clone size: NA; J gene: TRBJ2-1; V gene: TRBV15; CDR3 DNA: TGTGCCACCCAACGCAGGAGTGGATACAATGAGCAGTTCTTC; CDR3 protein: CATQRRSGYNEQFF
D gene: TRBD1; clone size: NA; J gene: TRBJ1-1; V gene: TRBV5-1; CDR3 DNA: TGCGCCAGCAGCTTGGGGGGACAGGGCGAGGCTGAAGCTTTCTTT; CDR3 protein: CASSLGGQGEAEAFF
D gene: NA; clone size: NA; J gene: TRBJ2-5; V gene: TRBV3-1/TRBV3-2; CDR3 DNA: TGTGCCAGCAGCCAAGGTCGGGCCCCGGACTTC; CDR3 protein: CASSQGRAPDF
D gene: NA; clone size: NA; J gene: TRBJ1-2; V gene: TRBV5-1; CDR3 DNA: TGCGCCAGCAGCTTGTTTGCAGGGGATGGCTACACCTTC; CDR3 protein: CASSLFAGDGYTF
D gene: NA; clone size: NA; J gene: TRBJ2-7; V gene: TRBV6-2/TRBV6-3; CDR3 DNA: TGTGCCAGCAGTGCCTCCTACGAGCAGTACTTC; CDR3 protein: CASSASYEQYF
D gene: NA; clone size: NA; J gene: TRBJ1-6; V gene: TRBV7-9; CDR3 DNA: TGTGCCAGCAGCCACAGGGAATCACCCCTCCACTTT; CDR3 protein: CASSHRESPLHF
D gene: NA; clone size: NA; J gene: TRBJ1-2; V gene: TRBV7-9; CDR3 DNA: TGTGCCAGCAGCTTAGCAGGAGTTCACTATGGCTACACCTTC; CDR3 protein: CASSLAGVHYGYTF
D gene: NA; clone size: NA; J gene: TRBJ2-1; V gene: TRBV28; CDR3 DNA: TGTGCCAGCAGCCCAACCGGACTGCCCCGTTACAATGAGCAGTTCTTC; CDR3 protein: CASSPTGLPRYNEQFF